This is a list of T cell receptor beta chains from one sample in a study of cytomegalovirus exposure and HLA in healthy donors. Data came from immunoSEQ multiplex PCR; TCRdb stores just in-frame clones and leaves some out. The sample has around 170,000 clones, over 65% seen once; the top ten hold 2% to 2.5%. Sequencing used PBMCs. Receptor source: a man between 60 and 75 years old in good health and CMV-seronegative. Both conserved end residues are part of each CDR3. The D gene is left open where the match is weak. The size of a clone is reported for some rows only, either as once, few or many, or as a class for expanded clones.

j_gene,d_gene,v_gene,abundance,CDR3nt,CDR3aa
TRBJ1-3,-,TRBV9,-,TGTGCCAGCAGCGCAACGGGACTCCCTGGAAACACCATATATTTT,CASSATGLPGNTIYF
TRBJ2-5,TRBD2,TRBV7-9,-,TGTGCCAGCAGCTTAGCGTTTAGCGGGGAAAAAGAGACCCAGTACTTC,CASSLAFSGEKETQYF
TRBJ1-1,-,TRBV9,few,TGTGCCAGCAGCGTAGATAAGGCAGGCTTCACTGAAGCTTTCTTT,CASSVDKAGFTEAFF
TRBJ1-5,TRBD1,TRBV10-3,few,TGTGCCATCAGTGCGGGACAGGGGAAAACTCGCGGTCAGCCCCAGCATTTT,CAISAGQGKTRGQPQHF
TRBJ2-1,TRBD2,TRBV5-4,-,TGTGCCAGCAGCTCGACTAGCGGGGGGGAGTTCTTC,CASSSTSGGEFF
TRBJ2-7,TRBD1,TRBV5-3,once,TGTGCCAGAAGCTTGGGTAACCAGGGGGCATCCTACGAGCAGTACTTC,CARSLGNQGASYEQYF
TRBJ2-3,TRBD2,TRBV28,-,TGTGCCAGCAGTTCCTGGACTAGCGGGAGAAAGGGTGCTGGCACAGATACGCAGTATTTT,CASSSWTSGRKGAGTDTQYF
TRBJ2-7,TRBD2,TRBV5-4,-,TGTGCCAGCAGCTTGGCCGGGGCTAGCGGGAGATACGAGCAGTACTTC,CASSLAGASGRYEQYF
TRBJ2-1,-,TRBV6-6,-,TGTGCCAGCAGTTACTCCGTCGGACAGCTAGCTGGGGGGCAGTTCTTC,CASSYSVGQLAGGQFF
TRBJ2-7,-,TRBV25-1,-,TGTGCCAGCAGTACGGGAGATAAGTCCGAGCAGTACTTC,CASSTGDKSEQYF
TRBJ1-4,TRBD1,TRBV6-5,-,TGTGCCAGCAGGACAGGGCACGAAAAACTGTTTTTT,CASRTGHEKLFF
TRBJ2-5,TRBD2,TRBV28,-,TGTGCCAGCAGTTCCCTTATGGGAGGGAGGGCCACAGAGACCCAGTACTTC,CASSSLMGGRATETQYF
TRBJ1-2,-,TRBV6-1,once,TGTGCCAGCAGTAAAGGCGGTACGAGCGGGTTCGGCTACACCTTC,CASSKGGTSGFGYTF
TRBJ2-2,TRBD2,TRBV7-8,-,TGTGCCAGCAGCCTGGGACTAGTAACCGGGGAGCTGTTTTTT,CASSLGLVTGELFF
TRBJ2-7,-,TRBV6-5,-,TGTGCCAGCAGTTACGACACCCTCTCCTACGAGCAGTACTTC,CASSYDTLSYEQYF
TRBJ1-1,-,TRBV7-8,-,TGTGCCAGCAGCTTAGAAGTTGACAGGTGGCGTTGGAATGGGTGGGGCACTGAAGCTTTCTTT,CASSLEVDRWRWNGWGTEAFF
TRBJ2-5,-,TRBV28,-,TGTGCCAGCAGTCCCAGACTAGGCTCTCAGACCCAGTACTTC,CASSPRLGSQTQYF
TRBJ2-3,-,TRBV2,-,TGTGCCAGCAGTGGTTTCCGGGACTTCCCTAGCACAGATACGCAGTATTTT,CASSGFRDFPSTDTQYF
TRBJ2-2,-,TRBV29-1,-,TGCAGCGTTGCACTTTTCCCAAGGAACACCGGGGAGCTGTTTTTT,CSVALFPRNTGELFF
TRBJ1-1,-,TRBV6-1,-,TGTGCCAGCAGTAGATTTGGACAGCTGAACACTGAAGCTTTCTTT,CASSRFGQLNTEAFF
TRBJ1-5,-,TRBV6-1,once,TGTGCCAGCACTTTCGGCAGGTGGGGCAATCAGCCCCAGCATTTT,CASTFGRWGNQPQHF
TRBJ2-7,TRBD1,TRBV5-5,-,TGTGCCAGCAGCTTGGGGGGAAGGGACAGCCGATTATACGAGCAGTACTTC,CASSLGGRDSRLYEQYF
TRBJ1-1,-,TRBV11-2,-,TGTGCCAGCAGCTTAGGGGGGCTCCTGAACACTGAAGCTTTCTTT,CASSLGGLLNTEAFF
TRBJ1-3,-,TRBV11-2,once,TGTGCCAGCAGCCGAGTCCGACAGTTAAGCTCTGGAAACACCATATATTTT,CASSRVRQLSSGNTIYF
TRBJ1-1,TRBD1,TRBV6-1,-,TGTGCCAGCAGTGACGACAGGGTGGGGAACACTGAAGCTTTCTTT,CASSDDRVGNTEAFF
TRBJ2-2,TRBD2,TRBV9,-,TGTGCCAGCACCTCTAGCGGGACGAACACCGGGGAGCTGTTTTTT,CASTSSGTNTGELFF
TRBJ1-4,-,TRBV19,-,TGTGCCACTACTTCCTACGGGTACGCGGGGGAAAAACTGTTTTTT,CATTSYGYAGEKLFF
TRBJ2-5,TRBD2,TRBV7-9,-,TGTGCCAGCAGCTTAAGCGGGGATTTCCAGGAGACCCAGTACTTC,CASSLSGDFQETQYF
TRBJ2-2,TRBD1,TRBV7-7,-,TGTGCTAGCAGCTTAGACAGGGGCACCGGGGAGCTGTTTTTT,CASSLDRGTGELFF
TRBJ2-5,TRBD2,TRBV7-9,-,TGTTCCAGCAGCATTAGCGGGGGACAAGAGACCCAGTACTTC,CSSSISGGQETQYF
TRBJ2-2,TRBD1,TRBV5-4,-,TGTGCCAGCAGCTTGGCCCAGGGGGCTCGTACCGGGGAGCTGTTTTTT,CASSLAQGARTGELFF
TRBJ2-7,TRBD2,TRBV28,few,TGTGCCAGCAGACATAGCGGGAGGGCCTACGAGCAGTACTTC,CASRHSGRAYEQYF
TRBJ1-6,-,TRBV7-9,-,TGTGCCAGCAGCTACCCCGGGGTACTAAATTCACCCCTCCACTTT,CASSYPGVLNSPLHF